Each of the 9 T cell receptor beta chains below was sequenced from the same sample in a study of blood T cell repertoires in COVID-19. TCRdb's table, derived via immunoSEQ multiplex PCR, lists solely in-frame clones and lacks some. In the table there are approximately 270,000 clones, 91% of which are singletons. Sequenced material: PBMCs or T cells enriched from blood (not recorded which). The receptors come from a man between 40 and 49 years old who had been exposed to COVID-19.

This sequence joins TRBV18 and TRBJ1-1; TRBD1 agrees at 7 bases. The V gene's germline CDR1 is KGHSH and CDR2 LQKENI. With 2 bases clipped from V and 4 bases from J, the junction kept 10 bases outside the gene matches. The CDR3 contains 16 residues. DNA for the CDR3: TGTGCCAGCTCACCAATGACAGGGAAGTCGGGCACTGAAGCTTTCTTT. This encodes CASSPMTGKSGTEAFF.

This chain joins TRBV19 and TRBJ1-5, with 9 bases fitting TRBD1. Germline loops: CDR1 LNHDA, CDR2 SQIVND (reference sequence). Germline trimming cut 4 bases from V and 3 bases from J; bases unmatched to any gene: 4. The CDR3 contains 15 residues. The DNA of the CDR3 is TGTGCCAGTAGTAACCGGGACAGGGTCAATCAGCCCCAGCATTTT. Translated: CASSNRDRVNQPQHF.

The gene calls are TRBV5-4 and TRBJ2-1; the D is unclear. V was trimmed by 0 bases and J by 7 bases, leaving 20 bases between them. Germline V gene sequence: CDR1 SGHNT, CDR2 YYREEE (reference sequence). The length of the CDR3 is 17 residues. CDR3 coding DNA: TGTGCCAGCAGCTTGGCCTTGGTCTTAGTCCCCGAGAATGAGCAGTTCTTC. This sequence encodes CASSLALVLVPENEQFF.

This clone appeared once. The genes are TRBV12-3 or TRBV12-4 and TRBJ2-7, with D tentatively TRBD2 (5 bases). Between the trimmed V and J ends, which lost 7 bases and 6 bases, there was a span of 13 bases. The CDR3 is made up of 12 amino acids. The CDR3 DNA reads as TGTGCCAGCAACGAGGGTACGGGCGAGCAGTACTTC. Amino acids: CASNEGTGEQYF.

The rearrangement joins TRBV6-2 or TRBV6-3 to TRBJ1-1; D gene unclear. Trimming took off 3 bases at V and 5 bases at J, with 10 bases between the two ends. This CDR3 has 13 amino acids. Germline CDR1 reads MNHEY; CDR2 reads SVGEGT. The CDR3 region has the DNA TGTGCCAGCAGTTATAAAAGAGAGACTGAAGCTTTCTTT. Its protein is CASSYKRETEAFF.

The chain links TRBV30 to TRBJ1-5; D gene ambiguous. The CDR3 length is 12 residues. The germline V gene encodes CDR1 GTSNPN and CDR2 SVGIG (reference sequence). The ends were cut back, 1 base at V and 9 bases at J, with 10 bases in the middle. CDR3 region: CAWSDSLGPQHF. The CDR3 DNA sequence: TGTGCCTGGAGTGACAGTTTAGGGCCCCAGCATTTT. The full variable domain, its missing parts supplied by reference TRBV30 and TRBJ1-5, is SQTIHQWPATLVQPVGSPLSLECTVEGTSNPNLYWYRQAAGRGLQLLFYSVGIGQISSEVPQNLSASRPQDRQFILSSKKLLLSDSGFYLCAWSDSLGPQHFGDGTRLSIL.

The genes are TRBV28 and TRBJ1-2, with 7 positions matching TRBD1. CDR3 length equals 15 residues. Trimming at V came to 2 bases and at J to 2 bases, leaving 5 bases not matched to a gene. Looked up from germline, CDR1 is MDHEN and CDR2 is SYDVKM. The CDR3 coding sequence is TGTGCCAGCAGTTTACCGCAGGGGGTAAACTATGGCTACACCTTC. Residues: CASSLPQGVNYGYTF.

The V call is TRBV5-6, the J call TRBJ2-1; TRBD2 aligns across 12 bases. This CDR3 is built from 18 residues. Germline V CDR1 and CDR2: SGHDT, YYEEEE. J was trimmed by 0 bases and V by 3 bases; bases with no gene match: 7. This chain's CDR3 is CASSWTLAGGSSYNEQFF. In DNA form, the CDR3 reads TGTGCCAGCAGCTGGACCCTAGCGGGAGGGTCCTCCTACAATGAGCAGTTCTTC.

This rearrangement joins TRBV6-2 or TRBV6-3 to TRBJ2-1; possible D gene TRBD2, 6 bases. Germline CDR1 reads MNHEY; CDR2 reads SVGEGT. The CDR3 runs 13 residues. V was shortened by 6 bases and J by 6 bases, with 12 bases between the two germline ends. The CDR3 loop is CASSLTSPNEQFF. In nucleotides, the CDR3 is TGTGCCAGCAGCCTGACTAGTCCCAATGAGCAGTTCTTC.